This entry concerns a single T cell receptor (beta chain). The target antigen is unknown. cDNA serving as the sequencing template came from extracted, reverse transcribed RNA. Generated by immunoSEQ multiplex PCR, the TCRdb table keeps only in-frame clones and is missing some. The table lists about 100,000 clones, around 59% of them singletons. Germline trimming cut 6 bases from V and 6 bases from J; bases unmatched to any gene: 6. From germline, CDR1 is SQVTM and CDR2 ANQGSEA. The CDR3 spans 12 residues. The data stem from a study of CD8+ T cells in alopecia areata. Notes on the study in general: Alopecia totalis/universalis scalp especially showed more expanded CD8+ clones than normal scalp. Sharing of TCRs across patients appeared less clear than in mice, possibly for HLA-related reasons. Among the cells sequenced in scalp samples are also the resident alphabeta T cells of normal skin.

Investigators sorted PBMCs to obtain both CD4+ and CD8+ T cells. The genes are TRBV29-1 and TRBJ1-2, with 8 bases fitting TRBD1. Sequencing input: CD8+ T cells sorted from blood. This TCR was recovered from a human donor in good health. Here the CDR3 reads CSVPAGGHGYTF. CDR3 nucleotide sequence: TGCAGCGTGCCGGCAGGGGGCCATGGCTACACCTTC.